The 32 T cell receptor beta chains below were found in one sample sequenced in a study of glioma-infiltrating T cells after dendritic cell vaccination. Noted time point: after dendritic cell vaccination, including at tumor progression/relapse. Only in-frame clones appear in the TCRdb table, and some are missing; sequencing was by immunoSEQ multiplex PCR. The sample has some 78,000 clones, 85% seen once. The source was blood, collected after dendritic cell vaccination. These receptor sequences come from a human donor with glioblastoma.

The chain has TRBV5-1 and TRBJ2-1; TRBD1 agrees at 7 bases. CDR1 and CDR2 (germline): SGHRS, YFSETQ. The CDR3 has 14 residues. Losses at the gene ends were 2 bases for V and 5 bases for J; bases not matched to a gene: 4. The CDR3: CASSFSGTDNEQFF. As DNA, the CDR3 is TGCGCCAGCAGCTTTTCCGGGACAGACAATGAGCAGTTCTTC.

V gene TRBV14 combines with J gene TRBJ2-5; the match to TRBD1 covers 9 bases. The CDR3 is made up of 16 amino acids. Losses at the gene ends were 6 bases for V and 9 bases for J; bases not matched to a gene: 17. CDR1 is SGHDN and CDR2 is FVKESK in the germline V gene. CDR3 protein: CASRQLLAQGATSQYF. The CDR3 DNA reads as TGTGCCAGCAGGCAACTCTTAGCACAGGGGGCGACGTCCCAGTACTTC.

The rearrangement uses TRBV7-7 and TRBJ2-3; 8 bases are a match to TRBD2. CDR3 length equals 15 residues. The junction had 8 bases not matched to a gene; V was cut back by 4 bases and J by 5 bases. Looked up from germline, CDR1 is SSHAT and CDR2 is FNYEAQ (reference sequence). CDR3 loop: CASSSTGGQGDTQYF. CDR3 bases: TGTGCCAGCAGCTCTACGGGGGGGCAGGGAGATACGCAGTATTTT.

The chain combines TRBV11-1 with TRBJ1-2; D remains ambiguous. V lost 5 bases to trimming and J lost 2 bases, with 18 bases between them. Per the germline V gene, CDR1 is SGHAT and CDR2 is FQDESV (reference sequence). The CDR3 has 16 amino acids. This chain's CDR3 is CASSRRFNAGNYGYTF. The CDR3 bases are TGTGCCAGCAGCCGCCGGTTTAATGCCGGGAACTATGGCTACACCTTC.

The genes are TRBV29-1 and TRBJ1-1, with 7 positions matching TRBD1. Germline V gives CDR1 SQVTM, CDR2 ANQGSEA. This CDR3 has 14 residues. V lost 7 bases, J lost 1 base, and 9 bases stayed unmatched. The CDR3 region is CSETPGQPNTEAFF. The CDR3 coding sequence is TGCAGCGAGACACCGGGACAGCCGAACACTGAAGCTTTCTTT.

The CDR3 region has the DNA TGCGCCAGCAGCTTGATGACGGCAGGGGGCGCCAATGGCTACACCTTC. It encodes CASSLMTAGGANGYTF. V and J are TRBV5-1 and TRBJ1-2, with 8 bases identical to TRBD1. CDR1 SGHRS and CDR2 YFSETQ come from the germline V gene. CDR3 size: 16 residues. Losses at the gene ends were 1 base for V and 6 bases for J; bases not matched to a gene: 11.

The V call is TRBV19, the J call TRBJ1-2; possible D gene TRBD1, 5 bases. CDR1 and CDR2 (germline): LNHDA, SQIVND (reference sequence). V was pared by 11 bases and J by 0 bases, with 19 bases between. The length of the CDR3 is 15 residues. Here the CDR3 DNA reads TGTGCCTCAACTTATGGGGGGAGAACTAACTATGGCTACACCTTC. This codes for CASTYGGRTNYGYTF.

The J gene is TRBJ2-7, the V gene TRBV19; 9 bases fit TRBD2. Germline assignment: CDR1 LNHDA and CDR2 SQIVND (reference sequence). The CDR3 consists of 14 residues. Trimming cost V 4 bases and J 5 bases; bases outside gene matches: 6. This CDR3 is CASSRGTSLNEQYF. The CDR3 bases are TGTGCCAGTAGTAGGGGGACTAGCCTTAACGAGCAGTACTTC. Filled out from reference TRBV19 and TRBJ2-7, the complete variable domain reads DGGITQSPKYLFRKEGQNVTLSCEQNLNHDAMYWYRQDPGQGLRLIYYSQIVNDFQKGDIAEGYSVSREKKESFPLTVTSAQKNPTAFYLCASSRGTSLNEQYFGPGTRLTVT.

The chain combines TRBV12-1 with TRBJ2-7; the table names TRBD1, a call not compared with the DNA. TRBV12-1 counts as a pseudogene. The CDR3 totals 15 residues. As DNA, the CDR3 is TGTGCCAGCAGCTTGGGACAGGCCTACTCCTACGAGCAGTACTTC. The encoded protein is CASSLGQAYSYEQYF.

This chain joins TRBV27 and TRBJ2-3; TRBD2 agrees at 7 bases. Trimming at V came to 0 bases and at J to 2 bases, leaving 11 bases not matched to a gene. The germline V gene has CDR1 MNHEY and CDR2 SMNVEV (reference sequence). The CDR3 sequence is 18 residues long. In DNA form, the CDR3 reads TGTGCCAGCAGTTTATCCCCTCGAGCTAGCGGTCTCACAGATACGCAGTATTTT. This translates into CASSLSPRASGLTDTQYF.

V gene TRBV30 combines with J gene TRBJ2-7, with 8 bases aligning to TRBD1. There are 14 residues in the CDR3. CDR1 and CDR2 from the germline V gene are GTSNPN and SVGIG (reference sequence). V trimming: 3 bases; J trimming: 3 bases; junction bases outside the gene matches: 7. The CDR3 reads CAWSRDRTIYEQYF. CDR3 DNA sequence: TGTGCCTGGAGCCGGGACAGGACTATCTACGAGCAGTACTTC. The full variable domain, completed using reference TRBV30 and TRBJ2-7, is SQTIHQWPATLVQPVGSPLSLECTVEGTSNPNLYWYRQAAGRGLQLLFYSVGIGQISSEVPQNLSASRPQDRQFILSSKKLLLSDSGFYLCAWSRDRTIYEQYFGPGTRLTVT.

This sequence joins TRBV2 and TRBJ1-1; tentative D call: TRBD1 (5 bases). The germline gives CDR1 SNHLY, CDR2 FYNNEI. This CDR3 has 15 residues. Trimming shortened V by 3 bases and J by 10 bases, and 21 bases separated the two germline ends. The CDR3 loop is CASSDFRNRGWGAFF. In nucleotides, the CDR3 is TGTGCCAGCAGTGATTTCCGGAATAGGGGATGGGGAGCTTTCTTT.

This sequence joins TRBV7-3 and TRBJ2-3, with TRBD2 matching over 8 bases. Trimming cost V 2 bases and J 1 base; bases outside gene matches: 5. The CDR3 consists of 16 residues. Looked up from germline, CDR1 is SGHTA and CDR2 is FQGTGA. The CDR3 bases are TGTGCCAGCAGCTTATGGGCGGGGGGCGGCACAGATACGCAGTATTTT. This encodes CASSLWAGGGTDTQYF.

This sequence joins TRBV5-1 and TRBJ1-2, with TRBD1 identical over 7 bases. CDR3 length: 14 amino acids. Germline V gene lookup returns CDR1 SGHRS and CDR2 YFSETQ. Trimming at V came to 4 bases and at J to 2 bases, leaving 5 bases not matched to a gene. Here the CDR3 reads CASSQRGQNYGYTF. CDR3 nucleotide sequence: TGCGCCAGCAGCCAGAGGGGACAGAACTATGGCTACACCTTC.

As to this clone: The same CDR3 is also encoded by other DNA sequences in this sample. V is TRBV29-1 and J is TRBJ1-1; tentatively, D is TRBD1 (5 bases). The germline V and J ends were trimmed by 4 bases and 2 bases, with 8 bases remaining between them. The length of the CDR3 is 12 residues. Germline V lookup: CDR1 SQVTM, CDR2 ANQGSEA. CDR3 sequence: CSVGQPNTEAFF. The CDR3 region has the DNA TGCAGCGTTGGACAGCCCAACACTGAAGCTTTCTTT.

The chain employs TRBV4-1 and TRBJ2-7; no clear D gene. Germline values: CDR1 MGHRA, CDR2 YSYEKL. Trimming left V 1 base short and J 0 bases short, with 13 bases between. This CDR3 region has 16 residues. DNA of the CDR3: TGCGCCAGCAGCCAAGGCGTTGACAAGAGCTCCTACGAGCAGTACTTC. Its protein is CASSQGVDKSSYEQYF.

Only one count was recorded for this clone. The chain has TRBV4-2 and TRBJ1-1, with 8 bases aligning to TRBD1. This CDR3 region has 15 residues. Germline lookup yields CDR1 LGHNA and CDR2 YNFKEQ. V trimming: 3 bases; J trimming: 3 bases; junction bases outside the gene matches: 6. CDR3 amino acids: CASSQGGQGHTEAFF. The CDR3 DNA reads TGTGCCAGCAGCCAGGGTGGACAGGGACACACTGAAGCTTTCTTT.

This clone turned up a few times. The rearrangement uses TRBV5-1 and TRBJ2-2, with 8 bases lining up with TRBD1. Germline loops: CDR1 SGHRS, CDR2 YFSETQ. V lost 6 bases and J lost 1; bases outside the gene matches: 8. The CDR3 runs to 16 residues. CDR3: CASIQDRAENTGELFF. DNA for the CDR3: TGCGCCAGCATCCAGGACAGGGCCGAGAACACCGGGGAGCTGTTTTTT. Combining the CDR3 with reference TRBV5-1 and TRBJ2-2 gives the whole variable domain KAGVTQTPRYLIKTRGQQVTLSCSPISGHRSVSWYQQTPGQGLQFLFEYFSETQRNKGNFPGRFSGRQFSNSRSEMNVSTLELGDSALYLCASIQDRAENTGELFFGEGSRLTVL.

CDR3 in amino acids: CASRESSGETQYF. CDR3 DNA: TGTGCCAGCAGAGAAAGTTCCGGAGAGACCCAGTACTTC. V usage is TRBV25-1 and J usage is TRBJ2-5; D is unclear. The CDR3 consists of 13 residues. Germline assignment: CDR1 MGHDK and CDR2 SYGVNS. V shed 6 bases and J shed 4 bases, with 12 bases lying between them.

The chain has TRBV27 and TRBJ1-2; D call uncertain. Germline-derived CDR1 and CDR2 are MNHEY and SMNVEV (reference sequence). V lost 7 bases, J lost 0 bases, and 18 bases lay in between. The CDR3 covers 16 residues. The chain's CDR3 is CASNRRWPPTNYGYTF. As DNA, the CDR3 is TGTGCCAGCAACCGTCGTTGGCCGCCCACTAACTATGGCTACACCTTC.

V usage is TRBV19 and J usage is TRBJ2-2; 10 positions match TRBD1. Germline values: CDR1 LNHDA, CDR2 SQIVND (reference sequence). CDR3 length: 15 amino acids. Unmatched junction bases numbered 7, after V lost 5 bases and J lost 7 bases. This chain's CDR3 is CASSGDRGINGELFF. The CDR3, as DNA: TGTGCCAGTAGTGGGGACAGGGGAATTAACGGGGAGCTGTTTTTT.

CDR3 sequence: CASSQGAGSPYEQYF. The CDR3 DNA reads TGTGCCAGCAGCCAAGGGGCGGGATCTCCCTACGAGCAGTACTTC. The chain links TRBV7-3 to TRBJ2-7; tentative D call: TRBD2 (6 bases). V was shortened by 5 bases and J by 2 bases, with 16 bases between the two germline ends. Germline V CDR1 and CDR2: SGHTA, FQGTGA. The CDR3 has 15 amino acids.

The chain is built from TRBV7-9 and TRBJ1-5, with TRBD1 matching over 9 bases. CDR3 length: 18 amino acids. J lost 4 bases, V lost 1 base, and 11 bases had no gene match. Germline CDR1 is SEHNR and CDR2 is FQNEAQ (reference sequence). CDR3 nucleotides: TGTGCCAGCAGCTTAGAGACAGGGGGGACTGTGGGGAATCAGCCCCAGCATTTT. Protein: CASSLETGGTVGNQPQHF. The full variable domain, its missing parts supplied by reference TRBV7-9 and TRBJ1-5, is DTGVSQNPRHKITKRGQNVTFRCDPISEHNRLYWYRQTLGQGPEFLTYFQNEAQLEKSRLLSDRFSAERPKGSFSTLEIQRTEQGDSAMYLCASSLETGGTVGNQPQHFGDGTRLSIL.

CDR3 DNA sequence: TGTGCCTCCAGGGGTGCTACCTACTACGAGCAGTACTTC. Translation gives CASRGATYYEQYF. The chain links TRBV2 to TRBJ2-7, with a weak D call TRBD1 (6 bases). V was cut by 11 bases and J by 3 bases, with 17 bases left in between. Germline V gene lookup returns CDR1 SNHLY and CDR2 FYNNEI. The CDR3 loop spans 13 amino acids.

V is TRBV9 and J is TRBJ2-6; TRBD2 aligns across 14 bases. The CDR3 totals 20 residues. Germline values: CDR1 SGDLS, CDR2 YYNGEE. The V and J ends lost 4 bases and 0 bases, in that order; junction bases with no gene match: 9. The CDR3 region has the DNA TGTGCCAGCAGCATTTGGACTAGCGGGAGGAGTGGCTCTGGGGCCAACGTCCTGACTTTC. Its translation is CASSIWTSGRSGSGANVLTF.

The chain employs TRBV6-6 and TRBJ1-3, with D perhaps matching TRBD1 (5 bases). V was clipped by 5 bases and J by 4 bases, with 12 bases between them. Germline V CDR1 and CDR2: MNHNY, SVGAGI (reference sequence). There are 14 residues in the CDR3. CDR3 amino acids: CASSPDRTGNTIYF. The CDR3 bases are TGTGCCAGCAGTCCCGACAGAACGGGAAACACCATATATTTT.

For the CDR3, the DNA is TGCGCCAGCAGCTTCGGGGGGCAAGAGACCCAGTACTTC. Amino acids: CASSFGGQETQYF. This chain uses TRBV5-1 with TRBJ2-5; TRBD2 matches at 7 bases. Germline lookup yields CDR1 SGHRS and CDR2 YFSETQ. Trimming took 2 bases from V and 2 from J; bases not matched to a gene: 0. The CDR3 totals 13 residues.

The rearrangement joins TRBV27 to TRBJ2-4; 10 bases agree with TRBD2. The CDR3 has 16 amino acids. V shed 5 bases, J shed 0 bases, and the junction held 4 bases outside the gene matches. Germline CDR1 is MNHEY and CDR2 is SMNVEV (reference sequence). CDR3 sequence (DNA): TGTGCCAGCAGTCCCGGACTAGCGGTAGCCAAAAACATTCAGTACTTC. This encodes CASSPGLAVAKNIQYF.

This chain connects TRBV9 to TRBJ2-2; a possible D gene is TRBD1 (6 bases). Germline values: CDR1 SGDLS, CDR2 YYNGEE. Trimming removed 0 bases at V and 2 bases at J, with 14 bases between. The CDR3 spans 17 residues. CDR3 loop: CASSVVVGDKNTGELFF. As DNA, the CDR3 is TGTGCCAGCAGCGTAGTGGTCGGGGACAAAAACACCGGGGAGCTGTTTTTT. Based on the CDR3 plus reference TRBV9 and TRBJ2-2, the full variable domain is DSGVTQTPKHLITATGQRVTLRCSPRSGDLSVYWYQQSLDQGLQFLIQYYNGEERAKGNILERFSAQQFPDLHSELNLSSLELGDSALYFCASSVVVGDKNTGELFFGEGSRLTVL.

The chain carries TRBV6-6 and TRBJ2-2; D uncertain. The germline V gene has CDR1 MNHNY and CDR2 SVGAGI (reference sequence). This CDR3 has 13 residues. Trimming stripped 7 bases from V and 0 bases from J, with 6 bases between. The CDR3 sequence is CASTHSNTGELFF. The CDR3 DNA is TGTGCCAGCACCCATTCGAACACCGGGGAGCTGTTTTTT.

The J gene is TRBJ2-7, the V gene TRBV27, with TRBD1 identical over 7 bases. The CDR3 extends over 16 amino acids. V dropped 5 bases and J dropped 5; count of bases not matched to a gene: 15. Germline CDR1 and CDR2: MNHEY and SMNVEV (reference sequence). The CDR3 region is CASSPTGAQMSDEQYF. As DNA, the CDR3 is TGTGCCAGCAGTCCCACAGGGGCTCAAATGTCAGACGAGCAGTACTTC.

The chain recombines TRBV19 with TRBJ2-1; 7 bases map to TRBD1. The junction had 11 bases not matched to a gene; V was cut back by 4 bases and J by 2 bases. CDR3 length: 17 residues. Germline assignment: CDR1 LNHDA and CDR2 SQIVND (reference sequence). The CDR3 nucleotides are TGTGCCAGTAGTACGACAGGGCCGCTCTTAACCTACAATGAGCAGTTCTTC. Protein sequence: CASSTTGPLLTYNEQFF.